This T cell receptor beta chain was obtained from a study of Graves' ophthalmopathy and Graves' hyperthyroidism. Turning to the study itself: Sampling took place at initial diagnosis, with peripheral blood obtained before any treatment.

With a duration under 3 months, ophthalmopathy in the donors showed moderate-to-severe activity, CAS ≥3 and NOSPECS ≥4. The PBMCs used were ones drawn from approximately 10 ml of fresh peripheral blood. This clonotype was recorded many times. Antigen: not known. From RNA, the CDR3 regions of TCR beta chains were amplified and sequenced. An initial RT-PCR round employing HTBI primers preceded a second-round multiplex PCR. TCRdb independently ran MiXCR on the multiplex PCR reads; one entry per CDR3 protein. This table has about 480,000 distinct CDR3 sequences, 14% appearing once. Deletions cut 8 bases from V and 1 base from J, with 14 bases between. Germline V gene sequence: CDR1 MNHNS, CDR2 SASEGT. The CDR3 length is 14 residues. Study results and limitations: Most thyroid clonotypes with frequency above 0.001 were detected in blood too.

Sequenced sample: blood. The source of this sequence is a woman aged 25-40 years with Graves' ophthalmopathy. J is TRBJ1-1 and V is TRBV6-1; D uncertain. CDR3 amino acids: CASVTPAGNTEAFF. CDR3 DNA: TGTGCCAGCGTAACACCGGCCGGGAACACTGAAGCTTTCTTT.